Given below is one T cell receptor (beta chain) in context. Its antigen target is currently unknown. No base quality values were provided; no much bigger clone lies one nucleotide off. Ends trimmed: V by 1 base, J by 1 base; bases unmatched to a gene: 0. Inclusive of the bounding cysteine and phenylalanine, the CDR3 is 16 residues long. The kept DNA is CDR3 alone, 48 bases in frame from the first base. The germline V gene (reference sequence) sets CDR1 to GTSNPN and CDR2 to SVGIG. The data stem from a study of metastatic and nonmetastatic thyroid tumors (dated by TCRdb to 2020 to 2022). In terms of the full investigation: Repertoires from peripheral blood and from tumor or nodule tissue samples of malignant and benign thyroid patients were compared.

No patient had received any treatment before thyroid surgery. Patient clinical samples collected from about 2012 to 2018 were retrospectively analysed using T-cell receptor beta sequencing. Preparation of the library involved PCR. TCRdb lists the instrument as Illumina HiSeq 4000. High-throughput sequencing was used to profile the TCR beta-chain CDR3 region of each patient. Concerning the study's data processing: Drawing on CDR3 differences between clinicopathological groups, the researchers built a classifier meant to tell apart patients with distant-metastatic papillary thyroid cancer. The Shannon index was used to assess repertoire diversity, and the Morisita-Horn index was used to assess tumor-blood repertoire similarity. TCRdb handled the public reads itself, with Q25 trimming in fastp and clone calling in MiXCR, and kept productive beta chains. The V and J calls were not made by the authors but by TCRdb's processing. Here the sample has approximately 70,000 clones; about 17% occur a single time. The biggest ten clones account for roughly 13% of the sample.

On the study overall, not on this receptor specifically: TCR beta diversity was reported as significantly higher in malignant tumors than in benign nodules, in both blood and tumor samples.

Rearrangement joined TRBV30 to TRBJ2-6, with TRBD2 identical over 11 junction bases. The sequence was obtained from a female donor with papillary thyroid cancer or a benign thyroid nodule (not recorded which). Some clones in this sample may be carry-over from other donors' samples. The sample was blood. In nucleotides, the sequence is TGTGCCTGGAGTGGACTAGCGGGATCTGGGGCCAACGTCCTGACTTTC. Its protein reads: CAWSGLAGSGANVLTF.